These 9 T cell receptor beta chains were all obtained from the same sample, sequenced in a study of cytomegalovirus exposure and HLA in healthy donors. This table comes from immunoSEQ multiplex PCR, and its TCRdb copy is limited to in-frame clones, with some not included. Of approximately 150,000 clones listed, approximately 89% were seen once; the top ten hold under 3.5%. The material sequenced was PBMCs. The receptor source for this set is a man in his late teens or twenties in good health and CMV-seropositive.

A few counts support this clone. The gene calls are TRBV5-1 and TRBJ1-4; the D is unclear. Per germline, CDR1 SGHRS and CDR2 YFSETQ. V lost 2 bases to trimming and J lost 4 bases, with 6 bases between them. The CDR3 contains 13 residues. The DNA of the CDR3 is TGCGCCAGCAGCTTCCGGGATAATGAAAAACTGTTTTTT. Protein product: CASSFRDNEKLFF.

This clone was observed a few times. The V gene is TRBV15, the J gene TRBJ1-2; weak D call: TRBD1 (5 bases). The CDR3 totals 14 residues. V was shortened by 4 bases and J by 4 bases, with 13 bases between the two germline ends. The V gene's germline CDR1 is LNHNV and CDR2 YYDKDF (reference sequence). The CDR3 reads CATSIRDLGYGYTF. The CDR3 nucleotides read TGTGCCACCAGCATACGGGACTTAGGCTATGGCTACACCTTC.

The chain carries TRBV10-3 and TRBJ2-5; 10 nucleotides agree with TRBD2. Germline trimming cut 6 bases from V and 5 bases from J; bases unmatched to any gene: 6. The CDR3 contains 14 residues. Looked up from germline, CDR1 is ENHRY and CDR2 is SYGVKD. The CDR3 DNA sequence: TGTGCCATCAGCCCTAGCGGGAGTTGGGAGACCCAGTACTTC. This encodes CAISPSGSWETQYF.

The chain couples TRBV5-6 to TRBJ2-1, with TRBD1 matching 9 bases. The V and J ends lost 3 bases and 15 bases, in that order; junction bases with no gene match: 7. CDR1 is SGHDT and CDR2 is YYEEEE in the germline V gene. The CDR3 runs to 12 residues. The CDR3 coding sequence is TGTGCCAGCAGCTGGGGACAGGGTTTGTTGTTCTTC. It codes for CASSWGQGLLFF.

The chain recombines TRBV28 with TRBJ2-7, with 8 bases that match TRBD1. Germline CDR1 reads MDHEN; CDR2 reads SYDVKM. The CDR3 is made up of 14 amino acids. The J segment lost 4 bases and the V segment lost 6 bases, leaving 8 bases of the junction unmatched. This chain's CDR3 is CASRGTGEGYEQYF. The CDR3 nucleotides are TGTGCCAGCAGAGGGACAGGCGAGGGGTACGAGCAGTACTTC.

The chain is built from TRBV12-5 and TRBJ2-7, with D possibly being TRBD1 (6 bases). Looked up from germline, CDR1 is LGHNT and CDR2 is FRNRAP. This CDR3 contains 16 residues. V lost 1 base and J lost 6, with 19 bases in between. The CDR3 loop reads CASGLGSGQHLGEQYF. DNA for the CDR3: TGTGCTAGTGGTTTGGGATCAGGACAGCATCTGGGCGAGCAGTACTTC.

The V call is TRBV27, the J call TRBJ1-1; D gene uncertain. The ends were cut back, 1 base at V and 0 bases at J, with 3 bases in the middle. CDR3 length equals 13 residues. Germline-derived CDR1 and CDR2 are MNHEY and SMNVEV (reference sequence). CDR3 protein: CASSLWLNTEAFF. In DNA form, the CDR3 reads TGTGCCAGCAGTTTATGGCTGAACACTGAAGCTTTCTTT.

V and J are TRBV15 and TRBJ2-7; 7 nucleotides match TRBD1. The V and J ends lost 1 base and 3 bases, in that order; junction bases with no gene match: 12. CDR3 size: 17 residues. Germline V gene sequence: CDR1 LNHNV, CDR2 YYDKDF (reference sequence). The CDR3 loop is CATSRVPTGASGYEQYF. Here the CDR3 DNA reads TGTGCCACCAGCAGAGTCCCAACAGGGGCCTCTGGCTACGAGCAGTACTTC.

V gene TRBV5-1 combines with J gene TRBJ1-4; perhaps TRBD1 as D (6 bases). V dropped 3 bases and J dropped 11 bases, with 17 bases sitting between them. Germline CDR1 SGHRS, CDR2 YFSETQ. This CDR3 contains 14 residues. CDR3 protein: CASSSGDPEEKLFF. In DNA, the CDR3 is TGCGCCAGCAGCTCAGGGGACCCAGAGGAGAAACTGTTTTTT.